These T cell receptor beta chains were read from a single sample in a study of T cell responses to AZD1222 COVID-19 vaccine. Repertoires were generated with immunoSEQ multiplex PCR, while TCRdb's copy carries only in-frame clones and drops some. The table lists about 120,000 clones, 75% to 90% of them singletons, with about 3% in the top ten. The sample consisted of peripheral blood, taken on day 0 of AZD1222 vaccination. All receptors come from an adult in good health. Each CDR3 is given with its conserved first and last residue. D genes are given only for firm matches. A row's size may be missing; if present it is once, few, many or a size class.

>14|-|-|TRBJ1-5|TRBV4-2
CASSQAGTPQPQHF
TGTGCCAGCAGCCAAGCCGGGACACCACAGCCCCAGCATTTT
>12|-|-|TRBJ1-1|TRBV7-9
CASSPGTSKAFF
TGTGCCAGCAGCCCCGGGACGAGTAAAGCTTTCTTT
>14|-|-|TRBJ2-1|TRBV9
CASSVAGGRNEQFF
TGTGCCAGCAGCGTAGCCGGGGGCCGCAATGAGCAGTTCTTC
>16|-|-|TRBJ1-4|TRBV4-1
CASSQDTGRGHEKLFF
TGCGCCAGCAGCCAAGATACAGGGAGAGGGCATGAAAAACTGTTTTTT
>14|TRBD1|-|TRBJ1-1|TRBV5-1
CASSSTGWDTEAFF
TGCGCCAGCAGCTCGACAGGGTGGGACACTGAAGCTTTCTTT
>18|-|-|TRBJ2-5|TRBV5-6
CASSFFAFPGIPAETQYF
TGTGCCAGCAGCTTTTTCGCCTTTCCGGGGATCCCGGCAGAGACCCAGTACTTC
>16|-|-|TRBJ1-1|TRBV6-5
CASSYSFDRMNTEAFF
TGTGCCAGCAGTTACTCTTTCGACAGGATGAACACTGAAGCTTTCTTT
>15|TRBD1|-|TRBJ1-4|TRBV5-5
CASSLGQGTNEKLFF
TGTGCCAGCAGTTTGGGACAGGGCACTAATGAAAAACTGTTTTTT
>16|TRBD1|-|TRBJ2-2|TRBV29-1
CSVQGVPDANTGELFF
TGCAGCGTCCAGGGGGTCCCGGACGCGAACACCGGGGAGCTGTTTTTT
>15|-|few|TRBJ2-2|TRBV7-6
CASSLFRVNTGELFF
TGTGCCAGCAGCTTATTCCGCGTCAACACCGGGGAGCTGTTTTTT
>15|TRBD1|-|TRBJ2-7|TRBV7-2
CASSYGTGGNYEQYF
TGTGCCAGCAGTTACGGGACAGGGGGCAATTACGAGCAGTACTTC
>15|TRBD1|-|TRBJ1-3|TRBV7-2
CASSATGGILDTIYF
TGTGCCAGCAGCGCAACAGGGGGCATTTTGGACACCATATATTTT
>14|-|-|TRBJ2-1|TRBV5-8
CASSLGQGYNEQFF
TGTGCCAGCAGCTTGGGGCAGGGGTACAATGAGCAGTTCTTC
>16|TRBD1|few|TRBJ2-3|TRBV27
CASTRGWAGGTDTQYF
TGTGCCAGCACCAGGGGGTGGGCAGGGGGCACAGATACGCAGTATTTT
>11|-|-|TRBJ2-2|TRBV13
CASSQTGELFF
TGTGCCAGCAGCCAAACCGGGGAGCTGTTTTTT
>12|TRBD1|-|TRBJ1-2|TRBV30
CAWSADRGGYTF
TGTGCCTGGAGCGCAGACAGGGGTGGCTACACCTTC
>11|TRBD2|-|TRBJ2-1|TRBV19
CAAGGPYEQFF
TGTGCTGCGGGAGGGCCTTATGAGCAGTTCTTC
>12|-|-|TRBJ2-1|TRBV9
CASSAGYNEQFF
TGTGCCAGCAGCGCGGGGTACAATGAGCAGTTCTTC
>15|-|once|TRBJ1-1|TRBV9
CASSLTLGGNTEAFF
TGTGCCAGCAGCCTGACCCTGGGGGGGAACACTGAAGCTTTCTTT
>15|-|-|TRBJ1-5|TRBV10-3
CAISPEPGGRQPQHF
TGTGCCATCAGTCCGGAGCCGGGGGGAAGGCAGCCCCAGCATTTT
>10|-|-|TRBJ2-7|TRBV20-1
CSARVYEQYF
TGCAGTGCTAGGGTGTACGAGCAGTACTTC
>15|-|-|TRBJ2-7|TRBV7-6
CASSLEGSSSYEQYF
TGTGCCAGCAGCTTAGAGGGATCCAGCTCCTACGAGCAGTACTTC
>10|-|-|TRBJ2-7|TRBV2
CASSALEQYF
TGTGCCAGCAGTGCCCTCGAGCAGTACTTC
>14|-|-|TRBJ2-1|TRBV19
CASRMGRDYNEQFF
TGTGCCAGTAGGATGGGGAGAGACTACAATGAGCAGTTCTTC
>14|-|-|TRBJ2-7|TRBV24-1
CATSERGTPYEQYF
TGTGCCACCAGTGAACGAGGGACGCCCTACGAGCAGTACTTC
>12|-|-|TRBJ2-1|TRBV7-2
CASSRPRGEQFF
TGTGCCAGCAGCCGACCGAGGGGTGAGCAGTTCTTC
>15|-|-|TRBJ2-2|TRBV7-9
CASSTGTLDTGELFF
TGTGCCAGTTCCACCGGGACATTAGACACCGGGGAGCTGTTTTTT
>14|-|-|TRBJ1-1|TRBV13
CASSLERGGTEAFF
TGTGCCAGCAGCTTAGAACGAGGGGGCACTGAAGCTTTCTTT
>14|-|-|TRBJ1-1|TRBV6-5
CASSYSGGYTEAFF
TGTGCCAGCAGTTACTCCGGCGGTTACACTGAAGCTTTCTTT
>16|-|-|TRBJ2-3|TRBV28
CASSLGVGEGTDTQYF
TGTGCCAGCAGTTTAGGGGTTGGGGAAGGCACAGATACGCAGTATTTT
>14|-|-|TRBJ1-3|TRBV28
CASSNDFSGNTIYF
TGTGCCAGCAGCAACGACTTCTCTGGAAACACCATATATTTT
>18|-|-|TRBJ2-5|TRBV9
CASSVGAGGVLGRETQYF
TGTGCCAGCAGCGTAGGCGCAGGGGGGGTTCTCGGTCGGGAGACCCAGTACTTC
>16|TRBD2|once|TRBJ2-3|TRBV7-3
CASSSLSGRGTDTQYF
TGTGCCAGCAGCAGCTTAAGCGGGAGAGGCACAGATACGCAGTATTTT
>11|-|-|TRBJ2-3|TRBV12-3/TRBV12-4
CASSPTDTQYF
TGTGCCAGCAGCCCCACAGATACGCAGTATTTT
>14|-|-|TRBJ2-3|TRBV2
CASSRGRTGGTQYF
TGTGCCAGCAGCCGCGGACGAACTGGGGGTACGCAGTATTTT
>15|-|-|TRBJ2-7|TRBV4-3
CASSQVPTGSYEQYF
TGCGCCAGCAGCCAAGTTCCGACAGGTTCCTACGAGCAGTACTTC
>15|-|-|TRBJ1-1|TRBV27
CASSLMGARNTEAFF
TGTGCCAGCAGTTTAATGGGGGCGAGGAACACTGAAGCTTTCTTT
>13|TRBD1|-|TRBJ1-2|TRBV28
CASSPDRWYGYTF
TGTGCCAGCAGTCCGGACAGGTGGTATGGCTACACCTTC
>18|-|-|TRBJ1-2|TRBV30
CAWSHGLTDNAIPYGYTF
TGTGCCTGGAGTCATGGGTTAACGGACAACGCCATCCCGTATGGCTACACCTTC
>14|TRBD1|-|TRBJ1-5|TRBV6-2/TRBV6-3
CASSSPTGHQPQHF
TGTGCCAGCAGTTCTCCGACAGGGCATCAGCCCCAGCATTTT
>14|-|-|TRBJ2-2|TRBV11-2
CASSLKGNSGELFF
TGTGCCAGCAGCTTAAAGGGAAATTCCGGGGAGCTGTTTTTT